A selection of T cell receptor beta chains follows, all from one sample in a study of radiotherapy plus CTLA-4 blockade in lung cancer. Clones were read by immunoSEQ multiplex PCR, and TCRdb kept only the in-frame ones, dropping some. This sample carries 77,000 or so clones, less than 85% of them seen once, and the ten largest clones take roughly a tenth. Here the sequenced sample was peripheral blood, taken from a patient treated with radiotherapy plus ipilimumab. Receptors were obtained from a human donor with non-small cell lung cancer whose response to radiotherapy plus ipilimumab could not be evaluated. The CDR3 runs from the conserved cysteine through the conserved F or W. D genes are given only for firm matches. The size field is filled for only some rows; it gives once, few, many or a size class.

J: TRBJ2-7
D: TRBD1
V: TRBV28
size: -
CDR3: CASSLPGTGLAEQYF
DNA: TGTGCCAGCAGCTTGCCCGGGACAGGGCTGGCCGAGCAGTACTTC

J: TRBJ1-2
D: TRBD1
V: TRBV19
size: -
CDR3: CASSINTGGGYTF
DNA: TGTGCCAGTAGTATTAATACAGGGGGCGGCTACACCTTC

J: TRBJ2-4
D: -
V: TRBV27
size: -
CDR3: CASRPRGFENIQYF
DNA: TGTGCCAGCAGACCAAGGGGTTTCGAAAACATTCAGTACTTC

J: TRBJ1-1
D: TRBD1
V: TRBV5-1
size: -
CDR3: CASSSLPTGGTEAFF
DNA: TGCGCCAGCAGCTCCCTGCCAACAGGGGGCACTGAAGCTTTCTTT

J: TRBJ2-5
D: -
V: TRBV2
size: few
CDR3: CASSPGIWETQYF
DNA: TGTGCCAGCAGTCCCGGGATTTGGGAGACCCAGTACTTC

J: TRBJ2-2
D: TRBD1
V: TRBV7-3
size: -
CDR3: CASSFTAGTGGTGELFF
DNA: TGTGCCAGCAGCTTCACGGCGGGGACAGGGGGCACCGGGGAGCTGTTTTTT

J: TRBJ2-7
D: -
V: TRBV6-5
size: -
CDR3: CASSYAPGASNEQYF
DNA: TGTGCCAGCAGTTACGCACCTGGGGCCTCGAACGAGCAGTACTTC

J: TRBJ1-4
D: TRBD1
V: TRBV7-9
size: -
CDR3: CASSPWTGANEKLFF
DNA: TGTGCCAGCAGCCCCTGGACAGGGGCGAATGAAAAACTGTTTTTT

J: TRBJ2-7
D: TRBD2
V: TRBV7-8
size: -
CDR3: CASSLGAGGYEQYF
DNA: TGTGCCAGCAGCTTAGGAGCGGGAGGATACGAGCAGTACTTC

J: TRBJ2-7
D: TRBD1
V: TRBV5-6
size: -
CDR3: CASSLAGTGEYF
DNA: TGTGCCAGCAGCTTGGCCGGGACAGGGGAGTACTTC

J: TRBJ2-2
D: TRBD1
V: TRBV11-2
size: -
CDR3: CASSSIFRRDRVNTGELFF
DNA: TGTGCCAGCAGCTCAATATTTAGAAGGGACAGGGTAAACACCGGGGAGCTGTTTTTT

J: TRBJ1-2
D: TRBD1
V: TRBV28
size: few
CDR3: CASRRQGATYGYTF
DNA: TGTGCCAGCAGGCGACAGGGGGCGACCTATGGCTACACCTTC

J: TRBJ1-1
D: -
V: TRBV30
size: -
CDR3: CAWRVGLSNTEAFF
DNA: TGTGCCTGGAGAGTAGGACTGTCGAACACTGAAGCTTTCTTT

J: TRBJ2-1
D: -
V: TRBV5-1
size: -
CDR3: CASSFPGVDEQFF
DNA: TGCGCCAGCAGCTTCCCCGGGGTAGATGAGCAGTTCTTC

J: TRBJ2-5
D: TRBD2
V: TRBV30
size: -
CDR3: CAWSLAGVLETQYF
DNA: TGTGCCTGGAGTCTAGCGGGTGTTTTAGAGACCCAGTACTTC

J: TRBJ2-1
D: -
V: TRBV4-1
size: -
CDR3: CASSHLTAYNEQFF
DNA: TGCGCCAGCAGCCACCTGACAGCCTACAATGAGCAGTTCTTC

J: TRBJ1-2
D: TRBD1
V: TRBV27
size: -
CDR3: CASSFGQGNYGYTF
DNA: TGTGCCAGCAGTTTCGGACAGGGCAACTATGGCTACACCTTC

J: TRBJ1-5
D: TRBD1
V: TRBV2
size: few
CDR3: CASSENLWGQGAAGPQHF
DNA: TGTGCCAGCAGTGAAAACCTGTGGGGACAGGGGGCTGCGGGGCCCCAGCATTTT

J: TRBJ2-5
D: TRBD2
V: TRBV7-9
size: -
CDR3: CASSPYQGGETQYF
DNA: TGTGCCAGCAGCCCGTACCAGGGAGGGGAGACCCAGTACTTC

J: TRBJ2-1
D: TRBD2
V: TRBV7-3
size: -
CDR3: CASSLIALAGGKSYNEQFF
DNA: TGTGCCAGCAGCTTAATTGCACTAGCGGGAGGTAAATCCTACAATGAGCAGTTCTTC

J: TRBJ1-5
D: -
V: TRBV19
size: -
CDR3: CASNLGNQPQHF
DNA: TGTGCCAGTAATTTAGGCAATCAGCCCCAGCATTTT

J: TRBJ2-3
D: -
V: TRBV5-6
size: few
CDR3: CASSLIWRVSDTQYF
DNA: TGTGCCAGCAGCCTCATATGGAGGGTTTCCGATACGCAGTATTTT

J: TRBJ2-7
D: -
V: TRBV5-1
size: -
CDR3: CASSFGGQSYEQYF
DNA: TGCGCCAGCAGCTTCGGGGGACAGTCCTACGAGCAGTACTTC

J: TRBJ2-1
D: TRBD2
V: TRBV11-2
size: -
CDR3: CASSFPRGSGGYNEQFF
DNA: TGTGCCAGCAGCTTCCCCCGAGGTAGCGGGGGATACAATGAGCAGTTCTTC

J: TRBJ2-2
D: TRBD2
V: TRBV10-3
size: once
CDR3: CAISDGASGGARTGELFF
DNA: TGTGCCATCAGTGACGGGGCTAGCGGGGGGGCCAGGACCGGGGAGCTGTTTTTT

J: TRBJ2-1
D: TRBD2
V: TRBV4-2
size: -
CDR3: CASSQDNSGGYNEQFF
DNA: TGTGCCAGCAGCCAAGATAATAGCGGGGGGTACAATGAGCAGTTCTTC

J: TRBJ1-3
D: -
V: TRBV6-1
size: -
CDR3: CASNGWISGNTIYF
DNA: TGTGCCAGCAACGGGTGGATCTCTGGAAACACCATATATTTT

J: TRBJ2-7
D: -
V: TRBV19
size: -
CDR3: CASSIVLGVAYEQYF
DNA: TGTGCCAGTAGTATCGTCTTGGGAGTCGCCTACGAGCAGTACTTC

J: TRBJ1-2
D: -
V: TRBV5-1
size: few
CDR3: CASRRTASDYGYTF
DNA: TGCGCCAGCAGGCGGACAGCTTCTGACTATGGCTACACCTTC

J: TRBJ2-3
D: -
V: TRBV11-3
size: -
CDR3: CASSPGLGGLRASTDTQYF
DNA: TGTGCCAGCAGCCCGGGACTAGGGGGCCTTCGAGCTAGCACAGATACGCAGTATTTT

J: TRBJ1-1
D: -
V: TRBV7-8
size: -
CDR3: CASSLVGARNTEAFF
DNA: TGTGCCAGCAGCTTAGTGGGGGCTAGGAACACTGAAGCTTTCTTT